What follows are 15 T cell receptor beta chains derived from one specimen sequenced in a study of CD8 T cells in Susac syndrome. The authors reverse transcribed roughly 0.5 to 1 ug RNA with random hexamers. A single record per CDR3 protein comes from TCRdb applying MiXCR to the immunoSEQ multiplex PCR reads. The sample has approximately 150,000 distinct CDR3 sequences; 94% are singletons. Sample: CD4+ T cells from PBMCs. Receptors originate from a human donor in good health.

CDR3 sequence (DNA): TGTGCCAGCAGCTTGATTCAACGGGGGGAGCTGTTTTTT. Translation gives CASSLIQRGELFF. The rearrangement links TRBV5-6 to TRBJ2-2, with no clear D. With 1 base removed from V and 8 bases from J, the gap between germline ends came to 9 bases. Germline lookup yields CDR1 SGHDT and CDR2 YYEEEE. The CDR3 consists of 13 residues. Full variable domain (missing parts from reference TRBV5-6 and TRBJ2-2): DAGVTQSPTHLIKTRGQQVTLRCSPKSGHDTVSWYQQALGQGPQFIFQYYEEEERQRGNFPDRFSGHQFPNYSSELNVNALLLGDSALYLCASSLIQRGELFFGEGSRLTVL.

The chain employs TRBV5-4 and TRBJ1-1, with D unresolved. This CDR3 comprises 15 residues. Per the germline V gene, CDR1 is SGHNT and CDR2 is YYREEE (reference sequence). V shed 1 base and J shed 3 bases, with 13 bases lying between them. CDR3 in amino acids: CASSLIGVWDTEAFF. The CDR3 DNA is TGTGCCAGCAGCTTGATCGGGGTTTGGGACACTGAAGCTTTCTTT.

The chain recombines TRBV15 with TRBJ2-3, with 9 bases lining up with TRBD2. Trimming took 0 bases from V and 5 from J; bases not matched to a gene: 9. The CDR3 contains 17 residues. CDR1 and CDR2 from the germline V gene are LNHNV and YYDKDF (reference sequence). DNA of the CDR3: TGTGCCACCAGCAGAGATTTTCGGGCTAGCGGGGTAGATACGCAGTATTTT. Its translation: CATSRDFRASGVDTQYF.

The chain uses TRBV7-9 and TRBJ2-1; D unresolved. Per the germline V gene, CDR1 is SEHNR and CDR2 is FQNEAQ (reference sequence). The CDR3 has 14 residues. V was clipped by 0 bases and J by 8 bases, with 11 bases between them. CDR3 coding DNA: TGTGCCAGCAGCTTAGCGAAGATGGGCGATGAGCAGTTCTTC. Amino acids: CASSLAKMGDEQFF.

Only one count was recorded for this clonotype. The chain joins TRBV7-3 to TRBJ2-5, with TRBD2 as a possible D gene (5 bases). Germline CDR1 SGHTA, CDR2 FQGTGA. With 4 bases removed from V and 5 bases from J, the gap between germline ends came to 17 bases. The CDR3 is 15 amino acids. CDR3 nucleotide sequence: TGTGCCAGCAGCTCGTCCGGGATGGATGGGGAGACCCAGTACTTC. This sequence encodes CASSSSGMDGETQYF.

The CDR3 DNA follows: TGCAGTGCATCTGGGCTAGCGGGGAGCTCCTACGAGCAGTACTTC. Protein product: CSASGLAGSSYEQYF. The chain joins TRBV20-1 to TRBJ2-7; 9 bases fit TRBD2. The ends lost 6 bases at V and 0 bases at J; junction bases unmatched: 9. CDR1 and CDR2 (germline): DFQATT, SNEGSKA (reference sequence). The CDR3 length is 15 residues.

V gene TRBV12-3 or TRBV12-4 combines with J gene TRBJ2-5; D unresolved. V was pared by 3 bases and J by 1 base, with 6 bases between. The CDR3 loop spans 13 amino acids. The CDR3 nucleotides are TGTGCCAGCAGTTTGGGCTTCCAAGAGACCCAGTACTTC. It is translated as CASSLGFQETQYF.

The chain has TRBV4-2 and TRBJ1-1; D might be TRBD1 (6 bases). The CDR3 spans 15 residues. V was shortened by 0 bases and J by 3 bases, with 11 bases between the two germline ends. Germline loops: CDR1 LGHNA, CDR2 YNFKEQ. The DNA for the CDR3 is TGTGCCAGCAGCCAAGAAACAGGGACGCACACTGAAGCTTTCTTT. This translates into CASSQETGTHTEAFF.

This chain connects TRBV19 to TRBJ2-5; 8 bases line up with TRBD1. The length of the CDR3 is 16 residues. The germline gives CDR1 LNHDA, CDR2 SQIVND (reference sequence). Trimming at V came to 4 bases and at J to 7 bases, leaving 14 bases not matched to a gene. The CDR3 coding sequence is TGTGCCAGTAGTAAGGACAGGGAAGGACCCAAAGGGACCCAGTACTTC. Translation gives CASSKDREGPKGTQYF.

The chain joins TRBV6-1 to TRBJ2-7, with D perhaps TRBD1 (6 bases). This CDR3 comprises 14 residues. Looked up from germline, CDR1 is MNHNS and CDR2 is SASEGT. Trimming cost V 9 bases and J 2 bases, with 17 bases left between them. CDR3 bases: TGTGCCAGTCTAATCCGGGACACCACCTACGAGCAGTACTTC. Encoded protein: CASLIRDTTYEQYF.

The chain joins TRBV5-1 to TRBJ2-7; D possibly corresponds to TRBD2 (6 bases). Trimming cost V 2 bases and J 5 bases, with 14 bases left between them. Germline V gene data show CDR1 as SGHRS and CDR2 as YFSETQ. There are 14 residues in the CDR3. The CDR3 nucleotides are TGCGCCAGCAGCTTTGAGACTAGAGGCGACGAGCAGTACTTC. Amino acid sequence: CASSFETRGDEQYF. The full variable domain, its missing parts supplied by reference TRBV5-1 and TRBJ2-7, is KAGVTQTPRYLIKTRGQQVTLSCSPISGHRSVSWYQQTPGQGLQFLFEYFSETQRNKGNFPGRFSGRQFSNSRSEMNVSTLELGDSALYLCASSFETRGDEQYFGPGTRLTVT.

This clonotype was found once. The rearrangement links TRBV9 to TRBJ1-4; D might be TRBD1 (6 bases). This CDR3 has 14 residues. CDR1 is SGDLS and CDR2 is YYNGEE in the germline V gene. V gave up 3 bases and J gave up 7 bases, with 13 bases separating them. The CDR3 sequence is CASSATGSSEKLFF. CDR3 in DNA: TGTGCCAGCAGCGCCACAGGGAGTAGTGAAAAACTGTTTTTT. Looking up the rest from reference TRBV9 and TRBJ1-4 gives the full variable domain: DSGVTQTPKHLITATGQRVTLRCSPRSGDLSVYWYQQSLDQGLQFLIQYYNGEERAKGNILERFSAQQFPDLHSELNLSSLELGDSALYFCASSATGSSEKLFFGSGTQLSVL.

V and J are TRBV18 and TRBJ2-5; unclear D gene. The V end lost 3 bases, the J end lost 5 bases, and 22 bases lay between the germline ends. CDR1 is KGHSH and CDR2 is LQKENI in the germline V gene. This CDR3 is built from 17 residues. CDR3: CASSPLPRSKWLETQYF. CDR3 nucleotides: TGTGCCAGCTCACCCCTACCTCGAAGTAAATGGCTCGAGACCCAGTACTTC.

The rearrangement uses TRBV18 and TRBJ2-5; 13 nucleotides align to TRBD2. The CDR3 has 15 residues. CDR1 and CDR2 (germline): KGHSH, LQKENI. V was clipped by 4 bases and J by 3 bases; unmatched bases: 2. CDR3 sequence: CASSLGLAGEETQYF. The CDR3 DNA reads TGTGCCAGCTCACTCGGACTAGCGGGAGAAGAGACCCAGTACTTC.

This chain's CDR3 is CASSQVPYEQYF. The CDR3 bases are TGTGCCAGCAGCCAAGTCCCTTACGAGCAGTACTTC. The V and J genes are TRBV5-6 and TRBJ2-7; D remains unclear. This CDR3 comprises 12 residues. The germline V gene encodes CDR1 SGHDT and CDR2 YYEEEE. V was trimmed by 4 bases and J by 4 bases, leaving 9 bases between them. Drawing the rest from reference TRBV5-6 and TRBJ2-7, the complete variable domain is DAGVTQSPTHLIKTRGQQVTLRCSPKSGHDTVSWYQQALGQGPQFIFQYYEEEERQRGNFPDRFSGHQFPNYSSELNVNALLLGDSALYLCASSQVPYEQYFGPGTRLTVT.